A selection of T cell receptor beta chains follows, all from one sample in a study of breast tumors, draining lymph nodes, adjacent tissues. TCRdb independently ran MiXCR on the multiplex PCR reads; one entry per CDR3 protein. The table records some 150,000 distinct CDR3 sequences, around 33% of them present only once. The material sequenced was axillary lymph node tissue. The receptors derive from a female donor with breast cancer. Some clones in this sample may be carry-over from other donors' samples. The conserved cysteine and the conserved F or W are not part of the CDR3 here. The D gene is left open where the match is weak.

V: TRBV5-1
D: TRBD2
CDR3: ASSLNGLAGTYEQY

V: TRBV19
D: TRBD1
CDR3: ASSIGTGRNQPQH

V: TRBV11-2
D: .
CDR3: ASSSTAGVAKNIQY

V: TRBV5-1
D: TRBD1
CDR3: ASSQTGPGELF

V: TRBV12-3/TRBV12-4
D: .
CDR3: ASKVYSGEPQH

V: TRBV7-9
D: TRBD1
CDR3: ASSYRTGPNTGELF

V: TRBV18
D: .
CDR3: ASSTGGVETQY

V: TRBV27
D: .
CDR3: ASSFDKASPLH

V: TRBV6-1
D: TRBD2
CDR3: ASSELAGDTDTQY

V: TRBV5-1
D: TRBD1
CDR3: ASSRQGAEDIAF

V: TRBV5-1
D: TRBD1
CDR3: ASSSGTVPNTGELF

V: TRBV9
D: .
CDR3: ASSVERPDTQY

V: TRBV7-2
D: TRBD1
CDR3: ASSRGPGQGVEQC

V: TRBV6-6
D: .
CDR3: ASSFHPRTRTYSNQPQH